One and the same sample provided the 3 T cell receptor beta chains below, sequenced in a study of T cell responses to AZD1222 COVID-19 vaccine. Repertoires were generated with immunoSEQ multiplex PCR, while TCRdb's copy carries only in-frame clones and drops some. Among 100,000 or so clones listed, roughly 84% were seen once. Here the sequenced sample was peripheral blood, taken on day 0 of AZD1222 vaccination. The source is an adult in good health.

The chain employs TRBV7-9 and TRBJ2-1; tentative D call: TRBD2 (5 bases). V was trimmed by 7 bases and J by 0 bases, leaving 16 bases between them. The CDR3 covers 16 residues. Germline CDR1 and CDR2: SEHNR and FQNEAQ (reference sequence). The CDR3: CASKPAGESSYNEQFF. Written as DNA, the CDR3 is TGTGCCAGCAAACCGGCCGGGGAGTCCTCCTACAATGAGCAGTTCTTC.

The V call is TRBV11-3, the J call TRBJ2-3; D unclear. The germline gives CDR1 SGHNT, CDR2 YENEEA. CDR3 size: 16 residues. Trimming removed 7 bases from V and 0 bases from J, with 17 bases in between. This CDR3 reads CASMPRDASSTDTQYF. The CDR3 DNA reads as TGTGCCAGCATGCCTAGGGATGCCTCTAGCACAGATACGCAGTATTTT.

The CDR3 nucleotides read TGTGCCAGCAGTCTCAGTGGGGCCGGGGAGCTGTTTTTT. Translation: CASSLSGAGELFF. The rearrangement links TRBV5-6 to TRBJ2-2; unclear D gene. Germline V gene sequence: CDR1 SGHDT, CDR2 YYEEEE. Trimming shortened V by 5 bases and J by 6 bases, and 11 bases separated the two germline ends. The CDR3 is 13 amino acids.